This TCR beta chain was captured by sequencing in a study of CD8+CD57+ T cells in acquired aplastic anemia. CDR3 and TCR beta VDJ profiling relied on genomic DNA as the template. MiXCR was run by TCRdb on the reads, yielding one entry per CDR3 protein. The sample has roughly 180,000 distinct CDR3 sequences; just over 45% are singletons. V dropped 6 bases and J dropped 3 bases, with 8 bases sitting between them. The germline V gene encodes CDR1 MNHNS and CDR2 SASEGT. This CDR3 is 13 amino acids long. This clonotype was recorded many times. The material sequenced was sorted CD4+, CD8+, or CD8+CD57+ T cells (not recorded which) from PBMCs. The chain couples TRBV6-1 to TRBJ2-2; D is possibly TRBD2 (6 bases). This TCR was sampled from a human donor in good health. CDR3 sequence: CASSGDYTGELFF. CDR3 sequence (DNA): TGTGCCAGCAGCGGGGACTACACCGGGGAGCTGTTTTTT.